This is a list of T cell receptor beta chains from one sample in a study of T-cell reconstitution after alpha-beta-depleted transplantation in children. TCRdb recomputed calls from the PCR reads with MiXCR, one row per CDR3 protein. The sample shows hundreds of thousands of distinct CDR3 sequences, approximately 15% of them seen only once. Source: PBMCs from the stem cell graft donor, taken from the stem cell graft. Receptors originate from a human donor who donated a stem cell graft to a child with acute myeloid leukemia. The CDR3 runs from the conserved cysteine through the conserved F or W. The D gene is left open where the match is weak. Part of the rows lack a size; the others show once, few, many or a class for expanded clones.

CDR3aa | CDR3nt | abundance | j_gene | v_gene | d_gene
CARDDEGHQFF | TGTGCCAGGGACGACGAGGGACACCAGTTCTTC | many | TRBJ2-1 | TRBV7-9 | .
CASTQGVAGYTF | TGTGCCAGCACTCAGGGGGTTGCTGGCTACACCTTC | . | TRBJ1-2 | TRBV6-1 | TRBD1
CSATIRTGGNQPQHF | TGCAGTGCTACCATCCGGACAGGGGGAAATCAGCCCCAGCATTTT | . | TRBJ1-5 | TRBV20-1 | TRBD1
CASSYDTGGYYGYTF | TGTGCCAGCAGTTACGATACAGGGGGCTACTATGGCTACACCTTC | many | TRBJ1-2 | TRBV6-5 | TRBD1
CSVYVLLEDYGYTF | TGCAGCGTTTATGTCTTGTTGGAAGACTATGGCTACACCTTC | many | TRBJ1-2 | TRBV29-1 | .
CSARDPWTTGPNEKLFF | TGCAGTGCTCGTGACCCGTGGACAACAGGGCCAAATGAAAAACTGTTTTTT | many | TRBJ1-4 | TRBV20-1 | .
CASSSHYRASSYNEQFF | TGCGCCAGCAGCTCACATTACAGGGCGAGCTCCTACAATGAGCAGTTCTTC | many | TRBJ2-1 | TRBV5-1 | .
CASSLSLQGGDTQYF | TGTGCCAGCAGTTTATCCTTACAGGGTGGAGATACGCAGTATTTT | once | TRBJ2-3 | TRBV28 | .
CSVVRLAGGPRIDTQYF | TGCAGCGTTGTGCGTCTAGCGGGGGGTCCTCGTATAGATACGCAGTATTTT | many | TRBJ2-3 | TRBV29-1 | TRBD2
CASRPPRGGITDTQYF | TGTGCCAGCAGACCTCCGAGGGGGGGGATCACAGATACGCAGTATTTT | . | TRBJ2-3 | TRBV11-2 | .
CASSPLTGATEAFF | TGTGCCAGCAGCCCCCTGACAGGGGCGACTGAAGCTTTCTTT | . | TRBJ1-1 | TRBV5-6 | TRBD1
CASRREGDEQFF | TGTGCCAGCAGACGGGAGGGGGATGAGCAGTTCTTC | many | TRBJ2-1 | TRBV12-3/TRBV12-4 | TRBD2
CASSQEGPYNSPLHF | TGTGCCAGCAGCCAAGAGGGACCGTATAATTCACCCCTCCACTTT | . | TRBJ1-6 | TRBV4-2 | .
CASSLFSNGNTGELFF | TGCGCCAGCAGCTTATTCAGTAACGGGAACACCGGGGAGCTGTTTTTT | once | TRBJ2-2 | TRBV5-1 | .
CASSDLGGIIDTQYF | TGTGCCAGCTCGGATCTCGGAGGGATTATAGATACGCAGTATTTT | . | TRBJ2-3 | TRBV6-1 | .
CSVARRLNTEAFF | TGCAGCGTTGCTCGCCGGCTGAACACTGAAGCTTTCTTT | many | TRBJ1-1 | TRBV29-1 | .
CSARVDRVNTDAFF | TGCAGTGCTAGAGTCGACAGGGTGAACACTGACGCTTTCTTT | once | TRBJ1-1 | TRBV20-1 | TRBD1
CASSLRALGEQFF | TGTGCCAGCAGCCTCCGGGCCCTGGGAGAGCAGTTCTTC | . | TRBJ2-1 | TRBV7-8 | .
CASSEYGGNRPEAFF | TGTGCCAGCAGTGAATACGGGGGGAACAGACCTGAAGCTTTCTTT | . | TRBJ1-1 | TRBV25-1 | .
CASYLTGTADNEQFF | TGTGCCAGCTACCTAACCGGGACAGCCGACAATGAGCAGTTCTTC | . | TRBJ2-1 | TRBV18 | TRBD1
CSARGRGGLQETQYF | TGCAGTGCTCGAGGGAGGGGGGGGCTCCAAGAGACCCAGTACTTC | few | TRBJ2-5 | TRBV20-1 | .
CSASRHGGSSYNEQFF | TGCAGTGCTAGCCGACACGGGGGGAGCTCCTACAATGAGCAGTTCTTC | . | TRBJ2-1 | TRBV20-1 | TRBD2
CASSFLDGLQETQYF | TGTGCCAGCAGCTTTCTGGACGGCCTCCAAGAGACCCAGTACTTC | . | TRBJ2-5 | TRBV5-5 | .
CASSQGTDPRQYF | TGTGCCAGCAGCCAGGGCACGGACCCGAGGCAGTATTTT | . | TRBJ2-3 | TRBV14 | .
CSVVVRSGNTEAFF | TGCAGCGTTGTGGTAAGGTCGGGGAACACTGAAGCTTTCTTT | . | TRBJ1-1 | TRBV29-1 | .
CSASTPNMGILNTEAFF | TGCAGTGCTAGTACGCCGAACATGGGGATCCTGAACACTGAAGCTTTCTTT | few | TRBJ1-1 | TRBV20-1 | .
CASSPLGDTEAFF | TGCGCCAGCAGCCCGTTGGGGGACACTGAAGCTTTCTTT | many | TRBJ1-1 | TRBV5-1 | .
CASSAIRALYGYTF | TGTGCCAGCAGCGCTATCCGGGCCCTCTATGGCTACACCTTC | few | TRBJ1-2 | TRBV7-8 | .
CATSRDLGTGNQPQHF | TGTGCCACCAGCAGAGATCTCGGGACAGGGAACCAGCCCCAGCATTTT | . | TRBJ1-5 | TRBV15 | TRBD1
CSGRARGRDNSPLHF | TGCAGTGGTAGGGCTAGGGGGCGGGATAATTCACCCCTCCACTTT | many | TRBJ1-6 | TRBV20-1 | TRBD1
CASSFGTSGGVAQFF | TGTGCCAGCAGTTTCGGGACTAGCGGGGGGGTCGCGCAGTTCTTC | few | TRBJ2-1 | TRBV12-3/TRBV12-4 | TRBD2
CSTDLAGTPDTQYF | TGCAGCACCGACCTAGCGGGGACCCCAGATACGCAGTATTTT | . | TRBJ2-3 | TRBV29-1 | TRBD2
CSASVGGPGSYGYTF | TGCAGTGCTAGTGTGGGGGGTCCTGGAAGCTATGGCTACACCTTC | few | TRBJ1-2 | TRBV20-1 | .
CATSDQRNTIYF | TGTGCCACCAGTGACCAGAGGAACACCATATATTTT | . | TRBJ1-3 | TRBV15 | .
CSAREFRGRWNTEAFF | TGCAGTGCTAGAGAGTTCAGGGGGCGTTGGAACACTGAAGCTTTCTTT | . | TRBJ1-1 | TRBV20-1 | TRBD1
CASSYRGNYGYTF | TGTGCCAGCAGCTACAGGGGTAACTATGGCTACACCTTC | . | TRBJ1-2 | TRBV12-3/TRBV12-4 | TRBD1
CSVASQRAFF | TGCAGCGTTGCATCACAGCGGGCTTTCTTT | many | TRBJ1-1 | TRBV29-1 | .
CASSLGGINEQFF | TGCGCCAGCAGCTTAGGGGGTATCAATGAGCAGTTCTTC | . | TRBJ2-1 | TRBV5-1 | .
CASSVGDLSNTGELFF | TGCGCCAGCAGTGTAGGGGATTTATCGAACACCGGGGAGCTGTTTTTT | . | TRBJ2-2 | TRBV5-1 | .
CSVDRQQETQYF | TGCAGCGTTGATCGTCAGCAAGAGACCCAGTACTTC | . | TRBJ2-5 | TRBV29-1 | .
CASSVSGSRTDTQYF | TGTGCCAGCAGTGTCAGCGGGAGTAGAACAGATACGCAGTATTTT | . | TRBJ2-3 | TRBV12-3/TRBV12-4 | TRBD2
CASSLRTGGPEAFF | TGTGCCAGCAGTTTACGGACAGGGGGGCCTGAAGCTTTCTTT | few | TRBJ1-1 | TRBV12-3/TRBV12-4 | TRBD1
CASTNSFPRDEQYF | TGTGCCAGCACCAATTCTTTTCCCAGAGACGAGCAGTACTTC | many | TRBJ2-7 | TRBV7-2 | .
CASSFDGASGNTIYF | TGCGCCAGCAGCTTCGACGGAGCCTCCGGAAACACCATATATTTT | few | TRBJ1-3 | TRBV5-1 | .
CAISEAGTGGYEQYF | TGTGCCATCAGTGAGGCCGGGACAGGGGGGTACGAGCAGTACTTC | many | TRBJ2-7 | TRBV10-3 | TRBD1
CASSGGTGPPQETQYF | TGCGCCAGCAGCGGAGGGACAGGTCCTCCCCAAGAGACCCAGTACTTC | few | TRBJ2-5 | TRBV5-1 | TRBD1
CASSEVTYEQYF | TGTGCCAGCAGCGAGGTTACCTACGAGCAGTACTTC | . | TRBJ2-7 | TRBV6-2/TRBV6-3 | .
CASSSLRRQAYNEQFF | TGTGCCAGCAGCTCCCTAAGGAGACAGGCATACAATGAGCAGTTCTTC | . | TRBJ2-1 | TRBV7-2 | .
CAIKGQGVPGNTIYF | TGTGCCATCAAGGGACAGGGGGTCCCTGGAAACACCATATATTTT | many | TRBJ1-3 | TRBV10-3 | TRBD1
CASSSGDIATNEKLFF | TGTGCCAGCAGCTCAGGGGACATCGCAACTAATGAAAAACTGTTTTTT | few | TRBJ1-4 | TRBV11-1 | .
CASGWGYNEQFF | TGTGCCAGTGGGTGGGGGTACAATGAGCAGTTCTTC | many | TRBJ2-1 | TRBV6-5 | .
CASSFGSGEGKTQYF | TGTGCCAGCAGCTTTGGTTCAGGGGAGGGAAAGACCCAGTACTTC | . | TRBJ2-5 | TRBV7-9 | .
CAIRIDRDTNTGELFF | TGTGCCATCAGGATAGACAGGGACACGAACACCGGGGAGCTGTTTTTT | many | TRBJ2-2 | TRBV10-3 | TRBD1
CASSLPPGGEQYF | TGTGCCAGCAGCCTCCCCCCAGGGGGCGAGCAGTACTTC | . | TRBJ2-7 | TRBV7-2 | TRBD1
CSARSRDRGLFEQFF | TGCAGTGCTCGGTCTCGGGACAGGGGGCTTTTTGAGCAGTTCTTC | many | TRBJ2-1 | TRBV20-1 | TRBD1
CASRGDGSTDTQYF | TGCGCCAGCAGAGGGGACGGTAGCACAGATACGCAGTATTTT | many | TRBJ2-3 | TRBV10-2 | .
CASSSWTPTGDTQYF | TGTGCCAGCAGCTCTTGGACTCCGACCGGAGATACGCAGTATTTT | few | TRBJ2-3 | TRBV7-2 | .
CASSLWEGNTGELFF | TGTGCCAGCAGTTTATGGGAGGGAAACACCGGGGAGCTGTTTTTT | few | TRBJ2-2 | TRBV12-3/TRBV12-4 | TRBD2
CSAFLAGLTDTQYF | TGCAGTGCCTTCTTAGCGGGGCTCACAGATACGCAGTATTTT | many | TRBJ2-3 | TRBV20-1 | TRBD2
CSTGPGLQETQYF | TGCAGTACGGGGCCAGGGCTCCAAGAGACCCAGTACTTC | few | TRBJ2-5 | TRBV20-1 | .